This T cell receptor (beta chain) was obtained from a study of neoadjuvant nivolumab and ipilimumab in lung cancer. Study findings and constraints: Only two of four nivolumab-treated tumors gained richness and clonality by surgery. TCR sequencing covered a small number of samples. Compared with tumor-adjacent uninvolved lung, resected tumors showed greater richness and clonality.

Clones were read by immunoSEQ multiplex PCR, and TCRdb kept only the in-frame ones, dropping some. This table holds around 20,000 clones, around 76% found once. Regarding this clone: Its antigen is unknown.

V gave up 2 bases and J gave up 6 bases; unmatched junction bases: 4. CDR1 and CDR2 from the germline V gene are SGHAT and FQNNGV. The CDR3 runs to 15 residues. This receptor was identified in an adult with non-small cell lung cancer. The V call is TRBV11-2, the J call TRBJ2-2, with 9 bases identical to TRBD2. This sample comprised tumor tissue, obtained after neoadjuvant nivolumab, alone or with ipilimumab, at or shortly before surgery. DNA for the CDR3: TGTGCCAGCAGCTTACGGACTAGCGCGTCCGGGGAGCTGTTTTTT. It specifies CASSLRTSASGELFF.